A selection of T cell receptor beta chains follows, all from one sample in a study of cytomegalovirus exposure and HLA in healthy donors. Clones were sequenced by immunoSEQ multiplex PCR, and TCRdb holds only the in-frame ones, with some missing. The sample holds around 150,000 clones; roughly 87% are singletons and the top ten take more than 1.3%. The sequenced material came from PBMCs. The receptor source for this set is a girl aged 10 to 17 in good health and CMV-seropositive. Each CDR3 is given without its conserved first and last residue. Rows may omit the clone size; those that give it use once, few, many or a size class.

v_call: TRBV19; j_call: TRBJ1-2; clone_size: .; cdr3_aa: ASTRAQDYGYT
v_call: TRBV20-1; j_call: TRBJ1-2; clone_size: .; cdr3_aa: SAPANYGYT
v_call: TRBV7-8; j_call: TRBJ1-6; clone_size: .; cdr3_aa: ASSLEPGGTTYNSPLH
v_call: TRBV2; j_call: TRBJ2-5; clone_size: once; cdr3_aa: ASSELETQY
v_call: TRBV5-1; j_call: TRBJ2-2; clone_size: .; cdr3_aa: ASSLVTGENTGELF
v_call: TRBV27; j_call: TRBJ1-1; clone_size: .; cdr3_aa: ASSSRQGNTEAF
v_call: TRBV18; j_call: TRBJ2-1; clone_size: .; cdr3_aa: ASSPSGPGTGGNEQF
v_call: TRBV5-1; j_call: TRBJ1-1; clone_size: .; cdr3_aa: ASSLDPGMDTEAF
v_call: TRBV19; j_call: TRBJ1-2; clone_size: .; cdr3_aa: ASTTRGSNYGYT
v_call: TRBV27; j_call: TRBJ2-2; clone_size: .; cdr3_aa: ASSLVKRELNTGELF
v_call: TRBV28; j_call: TRBJ2-7; clone_size: .; cdr3_aa: ASSFLAESTYEQY
v_call: TRBV10-3; j_call: TRBJ1-1; clone_size: once; cdr3_aa: ATLPGGPNTEAF
v_call: TRBV7-2; j_call: TRBJ2-7; clone_size: .; cdr3_aa: ASSLIGVEQY
v_call: TRBV4-3; j_call: TRBJ2-1; clone_size: .; cdr3_aa: ASSQAGTWDGNEQF
v_call: TRBV28; j_call: TRBJ1-2; clone_size: .; cdr3_aa: ASRGTGVLGGYT
v_call: TRBV6-5; j_call: TRBJ1-2; clone_size: .; cdr3_aa: ASSYSDRGNYGYT
v_call: TRBV27; j_call: TRBJ2-7; clone_size: .; cdr3_aa: ASSLRTGDYEQY
v_call: TRBV7-2; j_call: TRBJ1-6; clone_size: .; cdr3_aa: ASSARTGVGTH
v_call: TRBV7-9; j_call: TRBJ1-2; clone_size: .; cdr3_aa: ASSSRDRGRVNYGYT
v_call: TRBV9; j_call: TRBJ2-1; clone_size: .; cdr3_aa: ASSVGTSGENEQF
v_call: TRBV29-1; j_call: TRBJ2-1; clone_size: .; cdr3_aa: SGGNSEYLNEQF
v_call: TRBV4-3; j_call: TRBJ2-1; clone_size: .; cdr3_aa: ASSQTGLAGDNEQF
v_call: TRBV5-6; j_call: TRBJ1-2; clone_size: .; cdr3_aa: ASSIVQGVYGYT
v_call: TRBV28; j_call: TRBJ2-1; clone_size: .; cdr3_aa: ASSSQGDTDNNEQF
v_call: TRBV2; j_call: TRBJ1-6; clone_size: .; cdr3_aa: ASSPGQSSPLH
v_call: TRBV6-4; j_call: TRBJ2-3; clone_size: .; cdr3_aa: ASSDGQGADTQY
v_call: TRBV9; j_call: TRBJ1-5; clone_size: .; cdr3_aa: ASREGQNNQPQH
v_call: TRBV30; j_call: TRBJ1-2; clone_size: .; cdr3_aa: AWSKGTARGYT
v_call: TRBV28; j_call: TRBJ1-2; clone_size: .; cdr3_aa: ASSFPYGGHDYGYT
v_call: TRBV6-4; j_call: TRBJ1-5; clone_size: .; cdr3_aa: ASSEGANQPQH
v_call: TRBV5-5; j_call: TRBJ1-1; clone_size: few; cdr3_aa: ASSFGRGNTEAF
v_call: TRBV5-1; j_call: TRBJ2-1; clone_size: .; cdr3_aa: ASSLGGTEQF
v_call: TRBV6-5; j_call: TRBJ2-7; clone_size: .; cdr3_aa: ASSSTSGSVEQY
v_call: TRBV28; j_call: TRBJ1-1; clone_size: .; cdr3_aa: ASSRYQANTEAF
v_call: TRBV10-3; j_call: TRBJ2-2; clone_size: once; cdr3_aa: AISKTSGTNTGELF
v_call: TRBV5-1; j_call: TRBJ2-5; clone_size: .; cdr3_aa: ASSLSGQQETQY
v_call: TRBV27; j_call: TRBJ1-1; clone_size: .; cdr3_aa: ASSPPAGELNTEAF
v_call: TRBV19; j_call: TRBJ1-5; clone_size: .; cdr3_aa: ASSIVPTGMRDQPQH
v_call: TRBV9; j_call: TRBJ1-3; clone_size: once; cdr3_aa: ASSPGGFRNTIY
v_call: TRBV15; j_call: TRBJ2-6; clone_size: .; cdr3_aa: ATSRDLGAAGANVLT
v_call: TRBV13; j_call: TRBJ1-3; clone_size: .; cdr3_aa: ASSAGDRGFRSGNTIY
v_call: TRBV5-4; j_call: TRBJ2-5; clone_size: .; cdr3_aa: ASTSGGRVRETQY
v_call: TRBV7-2; j_call: TRBJ1-1; clone_size: .; cdr3_aa: ASSLETGMNTEAF
v_call: TRBV5-5; j_call: TRBJ1-5; clone_size: .; cdr3_aa: ASSLVAGGGWSNQPQH
v_call: TRBV4-3; j_call: TRBJ2-5; clone_size: .; cdr3_aa: ASSQDVGGAYQETQY
v_call: TRBV7-8; j_call: TRBJ2-7; clone_size: .; cdr3_aa: ASSLDRNRPTYEQY
v_call: TRBV2; j_call: TRBJ2-1; clone_size: few; cdr3_aa: ASTGGTGPTLSYNEQF
v_call: TRBV4-1; j_call: TRBJ2-7; clone_size: .; cdr3_aa: ASSQGGYEQY
v_call: TRBV28; j_call: TRBJ1-6; clone_size: .; cdr3_aa: ASSTYRGFNSPLH
v_call: TRBV5-1; j_call: TRBJ1-3; clone_size: .; cdr3_aa: ASSLEILSTPRVFGNTIY
v_call: TRBV5-4; j_call: TRBJ1-1; clone_size: .; cdr3_aa: ASSFMEQGPNTEAF
v_call: TRBV19; j_call: TRBJ2-3; clone_size: .; cdr3_aa: ASSMNGLAQY
v_call: TRBV5-1; j_call: TRBJ2-1; clone_size: few; cdr3_aa: ASSPSVLDYPKGDNEQF
v_call: TRBV5-4; j_call: TRBJ2-3; clone_size: .; cdr3_aa: ASSLGAGGGYGTDTQY
v_call: TRBV12-5; j_call: TRBJ2-1; clone_size: .; cdr3_aa: ASGLGPGLAVESSYNEQF
v_call: TRBV5-1; j_call: TRBJ2-7; clone_size: .; cdr3_aa: ASSWAAGAVSEQY